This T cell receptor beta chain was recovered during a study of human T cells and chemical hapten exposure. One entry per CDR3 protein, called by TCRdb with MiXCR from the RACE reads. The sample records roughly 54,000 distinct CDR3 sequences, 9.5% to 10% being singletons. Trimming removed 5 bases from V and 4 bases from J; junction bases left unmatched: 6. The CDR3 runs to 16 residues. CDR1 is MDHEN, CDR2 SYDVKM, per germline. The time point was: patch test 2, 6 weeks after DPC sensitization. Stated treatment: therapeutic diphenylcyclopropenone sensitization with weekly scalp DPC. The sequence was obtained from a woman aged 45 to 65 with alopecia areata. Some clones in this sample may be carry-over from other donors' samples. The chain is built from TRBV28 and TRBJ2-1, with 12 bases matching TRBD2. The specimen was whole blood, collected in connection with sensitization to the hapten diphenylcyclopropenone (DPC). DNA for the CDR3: TGTGCCAGCAGTGCCCCGACTAGCGGGGGATACAATGAGCAGTTCTTC. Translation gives CASSAPTSGGYNEQFF. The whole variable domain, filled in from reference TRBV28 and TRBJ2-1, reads DVKVTQSSRYLVKRTGEKVFLECVQDMDHENMFWYRQDPGLGLRLIYFSYDVKMKEKGDIPEGYSVSREKKERFSLILESASTNQTSMYLCASSAPTSGGYNEQFFGPGTRLTVL.